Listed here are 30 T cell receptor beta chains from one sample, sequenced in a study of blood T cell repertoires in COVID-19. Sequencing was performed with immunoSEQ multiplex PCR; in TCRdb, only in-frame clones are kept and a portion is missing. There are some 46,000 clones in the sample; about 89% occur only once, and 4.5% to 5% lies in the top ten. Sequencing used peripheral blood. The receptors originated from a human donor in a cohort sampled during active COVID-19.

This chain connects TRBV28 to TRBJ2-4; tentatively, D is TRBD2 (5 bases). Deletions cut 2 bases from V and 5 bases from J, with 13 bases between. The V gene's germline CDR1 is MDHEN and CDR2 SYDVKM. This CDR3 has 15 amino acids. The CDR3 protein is CASSLMAGTQNIQYF. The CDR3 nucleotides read TGTGCCAGCAGTTTAATGGCGGGTACCCAAAACATTCAGTACTTC.

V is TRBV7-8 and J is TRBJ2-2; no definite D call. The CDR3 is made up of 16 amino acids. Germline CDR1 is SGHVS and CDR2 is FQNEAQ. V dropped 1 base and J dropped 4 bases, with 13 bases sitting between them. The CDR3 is CASSLGPIVSTGELFF. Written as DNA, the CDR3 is TGTGCCAGCAGCTTAGGGCCGATTGTAAGCACCGGGGAGCTGTTTTTT. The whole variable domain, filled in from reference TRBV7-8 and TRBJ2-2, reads GAGVSQSPRYKVAKRGQDVALRCDPISGHVSLFWYQQALGQGPEFLTYFQNEAQLDKSGLPSDRFFAERPEGSVSTLKIQRTQQEDSAVYLCASSLGPIVSTGELFFGEGSRLTVL.

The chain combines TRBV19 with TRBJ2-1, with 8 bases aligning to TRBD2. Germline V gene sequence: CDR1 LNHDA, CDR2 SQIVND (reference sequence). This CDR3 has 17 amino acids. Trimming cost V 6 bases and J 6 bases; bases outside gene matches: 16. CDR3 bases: TGTGCCAGTAGACGGAGGGGAGTAGCGGGACCGCTCAATGAGCAGTTCTTC. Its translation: CASRRRGVAGPLNEQFF.

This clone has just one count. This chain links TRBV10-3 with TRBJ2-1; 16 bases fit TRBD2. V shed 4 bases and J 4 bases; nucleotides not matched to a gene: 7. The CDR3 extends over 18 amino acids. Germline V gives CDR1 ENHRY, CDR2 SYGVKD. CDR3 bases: TGTGCCATCAGTGCTGCCGGGACTAGCGGGAGGGCTTACAATGAGCAGTTCTTC. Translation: CAISAAGTSGRAYNEQFF.

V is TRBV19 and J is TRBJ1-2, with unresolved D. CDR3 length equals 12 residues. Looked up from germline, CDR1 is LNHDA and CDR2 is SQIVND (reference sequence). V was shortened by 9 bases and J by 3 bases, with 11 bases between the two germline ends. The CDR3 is CASHGEDYGYTF. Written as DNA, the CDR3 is TGTGCCAGCCACGGGGAGGACTATGGCTACACCTTC.

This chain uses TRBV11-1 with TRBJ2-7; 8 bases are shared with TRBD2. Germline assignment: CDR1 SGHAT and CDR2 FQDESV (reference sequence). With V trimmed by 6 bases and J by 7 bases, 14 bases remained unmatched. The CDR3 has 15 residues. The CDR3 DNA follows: TGTGCCAGCAGTCGCACCGGGACTAGACCTGGGGAGCAGTACTTC. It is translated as CASSRTGTRPGEQYF.

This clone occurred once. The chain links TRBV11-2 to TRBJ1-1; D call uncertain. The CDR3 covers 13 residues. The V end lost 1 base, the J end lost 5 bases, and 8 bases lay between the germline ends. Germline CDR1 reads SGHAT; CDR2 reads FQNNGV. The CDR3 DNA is TGTGCCAGCAGCTTAGTACCGAGAACTGAAGCTTTCTTT. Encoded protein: CASSLVPRTEAFF.

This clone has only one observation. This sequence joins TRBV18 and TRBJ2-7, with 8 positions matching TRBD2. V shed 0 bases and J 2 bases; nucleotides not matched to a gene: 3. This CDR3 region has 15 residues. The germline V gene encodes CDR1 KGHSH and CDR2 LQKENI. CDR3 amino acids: CASSPPLAGPYEQYF. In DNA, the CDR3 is TGTGCCAGCTCACCACCCCTAGCGGGTCCCTACGAGCAGTACTTC.

The CDR3 sequence is CGDRGDTEAFF. CDR3 DNA: TGCGGCGACCGGGGAGACACTGAAGCTTTCTTT. This sequence joins TRBV20-1 and TRBJ1-1, with no clear D. Germline CDR1 DFQATT, CDR2 SNEGSKA (reference sequence). The CDR3 consists of 11 residues.

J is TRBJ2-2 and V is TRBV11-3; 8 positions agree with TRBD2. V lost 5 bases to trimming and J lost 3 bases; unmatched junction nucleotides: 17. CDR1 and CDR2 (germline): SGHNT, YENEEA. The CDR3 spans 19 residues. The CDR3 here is CASSPAETLSGKYTGELFF. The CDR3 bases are TGTGCCAGCAGCCCCGCAGAAACACTTAGCGGGAAATACACCGGGGAGCTGTTTTTT.

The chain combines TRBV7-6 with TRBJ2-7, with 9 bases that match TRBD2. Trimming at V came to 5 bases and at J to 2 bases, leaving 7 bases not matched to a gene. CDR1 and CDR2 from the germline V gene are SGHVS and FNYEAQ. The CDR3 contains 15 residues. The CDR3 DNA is TGTGCCAGCAGCACAGTGGGCGGGAGGGCCTACGAGCAGTACTTC. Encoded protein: CASSTVGGRAYEQYF.

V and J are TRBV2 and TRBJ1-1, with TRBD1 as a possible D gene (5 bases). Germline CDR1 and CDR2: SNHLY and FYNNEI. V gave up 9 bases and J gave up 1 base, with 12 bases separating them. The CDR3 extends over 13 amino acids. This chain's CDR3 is CASRYRGNTEAFF. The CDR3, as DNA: TGTGCCAGTCGTTATAGGGGGAACACTGAAGCTTTCTTT.

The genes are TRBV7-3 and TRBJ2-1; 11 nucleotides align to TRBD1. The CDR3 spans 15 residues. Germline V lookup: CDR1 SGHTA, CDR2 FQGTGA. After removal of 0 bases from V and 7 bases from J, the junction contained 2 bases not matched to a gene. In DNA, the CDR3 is TGTGCCAGCAGCTTAACCCGGGACAGGGGGAATGAGCAGTTCTTC. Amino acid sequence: CASSLTRDRGNEQFF. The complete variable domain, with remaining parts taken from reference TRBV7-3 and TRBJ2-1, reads GAGVSQTPSNKVTEKGKYVELRCDPISGHTALYWYRQSLGQGPEFLIYFQGTGAADDSGLPNDRFFAVRPEGSVSTLKIQRTERGDSAVYLCASSLTRDRGNEQFFGPGTRLTVL.

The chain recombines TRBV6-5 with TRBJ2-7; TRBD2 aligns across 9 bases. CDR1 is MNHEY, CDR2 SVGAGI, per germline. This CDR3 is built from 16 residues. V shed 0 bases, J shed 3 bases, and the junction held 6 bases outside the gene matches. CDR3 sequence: CASSYSSASGIYEQYF. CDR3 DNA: TGTGCCAGCAGTTACTCGAGTGCTAGCGGGATCTACGAGCAGTACTTC.

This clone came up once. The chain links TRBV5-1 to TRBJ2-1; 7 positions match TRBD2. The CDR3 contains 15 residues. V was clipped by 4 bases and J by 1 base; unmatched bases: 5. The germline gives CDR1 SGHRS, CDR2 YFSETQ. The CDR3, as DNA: TGCGCCAGCAGCCACTGGGGAGGGTCCTACAATGAGCAGTTCTTC. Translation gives CASSHWGGSYNEQFF.

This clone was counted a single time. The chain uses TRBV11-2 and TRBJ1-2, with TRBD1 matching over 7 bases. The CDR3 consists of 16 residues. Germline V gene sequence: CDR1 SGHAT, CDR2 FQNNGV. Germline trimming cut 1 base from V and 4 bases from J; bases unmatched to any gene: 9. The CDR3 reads CASSLGPAGGSYGYTF. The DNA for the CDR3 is TGTGCCAGCAGCTTAGGCCCCGCAGGGGGTTCCTATGGCTACACCTTC.

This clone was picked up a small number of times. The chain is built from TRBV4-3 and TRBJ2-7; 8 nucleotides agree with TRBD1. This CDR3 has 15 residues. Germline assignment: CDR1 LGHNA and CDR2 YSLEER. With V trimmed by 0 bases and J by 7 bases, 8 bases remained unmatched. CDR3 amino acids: CASSQDPQGAGEQYF. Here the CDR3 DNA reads TGCGCCAGCAGCCAAGATCCGCAGGGGGCGGGTGAGCAGTACTTC.

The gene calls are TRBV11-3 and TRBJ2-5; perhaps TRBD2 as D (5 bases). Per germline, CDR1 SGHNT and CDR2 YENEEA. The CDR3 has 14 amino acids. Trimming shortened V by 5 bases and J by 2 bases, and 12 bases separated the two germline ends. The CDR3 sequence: CASSPTGIQETQYF. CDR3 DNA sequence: TGTGCCAGCAGCCCCACCGGGATTCAAGAGACCCAGTACTTC.

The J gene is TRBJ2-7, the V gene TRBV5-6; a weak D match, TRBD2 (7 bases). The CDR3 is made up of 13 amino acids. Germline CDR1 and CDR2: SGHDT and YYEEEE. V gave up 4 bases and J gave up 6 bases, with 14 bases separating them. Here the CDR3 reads CASSPVGGGEQYF. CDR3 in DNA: TGTGCCAGCAGCCCGGTAGGGGGGGGCGAGCAGTACTTC.

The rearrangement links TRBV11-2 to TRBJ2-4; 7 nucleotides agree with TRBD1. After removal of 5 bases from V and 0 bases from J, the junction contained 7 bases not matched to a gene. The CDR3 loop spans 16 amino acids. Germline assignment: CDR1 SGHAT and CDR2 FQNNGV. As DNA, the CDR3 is TGTGCCAGCAGCCTCCGGACAGGTGGAGCCAAAAACATTCAGTACTTC. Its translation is CASSLRTGGAKNIQYF.

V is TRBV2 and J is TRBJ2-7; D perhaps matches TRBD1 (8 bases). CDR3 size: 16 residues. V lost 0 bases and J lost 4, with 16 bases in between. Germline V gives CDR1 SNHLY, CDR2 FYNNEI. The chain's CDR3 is CASSEAGGRQGYEQYF. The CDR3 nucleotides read TGTGCCAGCAGTGAAGCGGGAGGGAGACAGGGGTACGAGCAGTACTTC.

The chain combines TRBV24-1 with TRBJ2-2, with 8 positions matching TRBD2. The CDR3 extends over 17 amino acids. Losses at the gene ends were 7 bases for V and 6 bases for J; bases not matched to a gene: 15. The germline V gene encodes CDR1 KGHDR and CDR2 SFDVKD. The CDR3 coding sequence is TGTGCCACCAGCGGAGCGGGAGCCCTTGGGCGGGCCGGGGAGCTGTTTTTT. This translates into CATSGAGALGRAGELFF.

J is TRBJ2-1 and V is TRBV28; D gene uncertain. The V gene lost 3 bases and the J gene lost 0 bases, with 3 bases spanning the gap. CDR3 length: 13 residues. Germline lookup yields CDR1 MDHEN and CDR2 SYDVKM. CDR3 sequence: CASSFSSYNEQFF. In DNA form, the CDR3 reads TGTGCCAGCAGTTTTAGCTCCTACAATGAGCAGTTCTTC.

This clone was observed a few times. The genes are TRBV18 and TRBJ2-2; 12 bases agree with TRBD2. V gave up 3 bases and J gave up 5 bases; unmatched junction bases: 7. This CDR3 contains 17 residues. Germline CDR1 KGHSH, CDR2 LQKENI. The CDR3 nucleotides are TGTGCCAGCTCACCGCCTAGCGGGAGGGCAGGAACCGGGGAGCTGTTTTTT. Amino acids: CASSPPSGRAGTGELFF.

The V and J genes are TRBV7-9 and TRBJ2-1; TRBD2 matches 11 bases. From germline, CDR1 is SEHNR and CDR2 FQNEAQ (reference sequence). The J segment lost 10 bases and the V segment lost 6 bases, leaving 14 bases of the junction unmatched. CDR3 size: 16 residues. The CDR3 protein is CASSYPRGTSGPEQFF. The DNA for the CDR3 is TGTGCCAGCAGTTATCCCAGGGGGACTAGCGGACCCGAGCAGTTCTTC. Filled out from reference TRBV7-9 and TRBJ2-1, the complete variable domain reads DTGVSQNPRHKITKRGQNVTFRCDPISEHNRLYWYRQTLGQGPEFLTYFQNEAQLEKSRLLSDRFSAERPKGSFSTLEIQRTEQGDSAMYLCASSYPRGTSGPEQFFGPGTRLTVL.

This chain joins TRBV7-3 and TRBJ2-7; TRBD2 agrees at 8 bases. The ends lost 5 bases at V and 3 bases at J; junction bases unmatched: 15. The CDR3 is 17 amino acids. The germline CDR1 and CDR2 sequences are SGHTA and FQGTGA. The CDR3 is CASSVLAVPSRSYEQYF. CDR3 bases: TGTGCCAGCAGCGTACTAGCGGTCCCCAGCCGAAGCTACGAGCAGTACTTC.

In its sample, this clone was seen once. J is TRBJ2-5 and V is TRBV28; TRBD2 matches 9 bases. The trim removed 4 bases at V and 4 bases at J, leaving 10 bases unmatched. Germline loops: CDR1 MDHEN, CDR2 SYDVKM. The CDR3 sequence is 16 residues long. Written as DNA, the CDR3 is TGTGCCAGCAGTTCCCAGCGGGAGGTCCAGGGAGAGACCCAGTACTTC. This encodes CASSSQREVQGETQYF.

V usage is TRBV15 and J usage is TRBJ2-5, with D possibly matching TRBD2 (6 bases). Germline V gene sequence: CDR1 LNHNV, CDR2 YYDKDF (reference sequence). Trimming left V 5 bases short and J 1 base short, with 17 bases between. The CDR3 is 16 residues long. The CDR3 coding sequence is TGTGCCACCAGCGGGGGGACCGCGGGGACCCAAGAGACCCAGTACTTC. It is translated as CATSGGTAGTQETQYF. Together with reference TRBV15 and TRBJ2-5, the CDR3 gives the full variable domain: DAMVIQNPRYQVTQFGKPVTLSCSQTLNHNVMYWYQQKSSQAPKLLFHYYDKDFNNEADTPDNFQSRRPNTSFCFLDIRSPGLGDTAMYLCATSGGTAGTQETQYFGPGTRLLVL.

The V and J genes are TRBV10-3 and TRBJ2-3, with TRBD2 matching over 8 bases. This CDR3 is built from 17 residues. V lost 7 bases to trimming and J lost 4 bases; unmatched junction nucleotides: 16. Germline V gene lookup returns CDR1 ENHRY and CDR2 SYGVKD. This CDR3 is CAITPERLAGHADTQYF. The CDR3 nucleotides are TGTGCCATCACACCAGAAAGGCTAGCGGGTCATGCAGATACGCAGTATTTT.

The CDR3 spells CATGTGNTGELFF. CDR3 nucleotides: TGTGCCACCGGGACAGGGAACACCGGGGAGCTGTTTTTT. This sequence joins TRBV12-3 or TRBV12-4 and TRBJ2-2; 8 bases are shared with TRBD1. The trim removed 10 bases at V and 1 base at J, leaving 2 bases unmatched. The CDR3 length is 13 residues.